The T cell receptor (beta chain) described here comes from a study of T cells after yellow fever vaccination. This clonotype was seen more than once but under ten times. Using its own MiXCR run on the 5' RACE reads, TCRdb lists one record per CDR3 protein. The table includes roughly 300,000 distinct CDR3 sequences, less than 9.5% detected once. This specimen was PBMCs, taken approximately 40 days after the first yellow fever vaccination. This receptor was identified in a man aged 18 to 35 who received the YFV17D yellow fever vaccine.

For the CDR3, the DNA is TGTGCCAGCAGCTTCTGGGAAGAGACCCAGTACTTC. This encodes CASSFWEETQYF. The chain uses TRBV7-2 and TRBJ2-5; D gene ambiguous. The CDR3 covers 12 residues. V lost 3 bases, J lost 3 bases, and 5 bases lay in between. CDR1 is SGHTA and CDR2 is FQGNSA in the germline V gene.